The sample holds a few counts of the clone carrying this T cell receptor beta chain. No antigen is known for it. Other DNA sequences in the same sample also yield this CDR3. This sample stems from a study of shared clonotypes between healthy human individuals. Regarding the study as a whole: Clonotype sharing among donors was thought likely to change with sequencing depth.

This table comes from immunoSEQ multiplex PCR, and its TCRdb copy is limited to in-frame clones, with some not included. This table has approximately 500,000 clones, more than 65% appearing once. The V and J ends lost 3 bases and 6 bases, in that order; junction bases with no gene match: 3. Germline V gene data show CDR1 as KGHSH and CDR2 as LQKENI. The CDR3 totals 14 residues. The chain joins TRBV18 to TRBJ2-1; 9 positions match TRBD2. The source material was PBMCs. The sequence was obtained from a woman aged 35 to 49 in good health. Some clones in this sample may be carry-over from other donors' samples. The CDR3 nucleotides read TGTGCCAGCTCACCTAGGCGGGAGGGCAATGAGCAGTTCTTC. Translation gives CASSPRREGNEQFF.